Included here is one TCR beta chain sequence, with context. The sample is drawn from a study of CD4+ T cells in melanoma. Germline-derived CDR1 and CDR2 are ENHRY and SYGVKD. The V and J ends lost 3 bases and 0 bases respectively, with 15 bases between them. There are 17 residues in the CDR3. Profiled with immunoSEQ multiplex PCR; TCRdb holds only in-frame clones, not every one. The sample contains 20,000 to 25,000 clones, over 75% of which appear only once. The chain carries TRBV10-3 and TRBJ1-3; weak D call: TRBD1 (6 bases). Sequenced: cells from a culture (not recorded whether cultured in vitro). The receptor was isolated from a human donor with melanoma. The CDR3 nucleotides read TGTGCCATCAGTGAAGGTGAGACAGGCCTCTCTGGAAACACCATATATTTT. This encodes CAISEGETGLSGNTIYF.